This T cell receptor beta chain was recovered during a study of blood T cell dynamics during melanoma immunotherapy. Judged by abundance, this clone is hyperexpanded. CDR3 length: 15 amino acids. Trimming left V 0 bases short and J 7 bases short, with 12 bases between. Per germline, CDR1 ENHRY and CDR2 SYGVKD. The protocol was immunoSEQ multiplex PCR, while the TCRdb copy is restricted to in-frame clones and leaves out a portion. Found here are around 13,000 clones, 80% to 90% of them singletons; the top ten hold 5% to 6.5%. Regarding time point: pre-treatment baseline. This rearrangement joins TRBV10-3 to TRBJ2-2, with a tentative D call TRBD2 (5 bases). This specimen consisted of blood, obtained from a patient treated with checkpoint blockade. This sequence originates from a human donor with melanoma. Written as DNA, the CDR3 is TGTGCCATCAGTGAGTCCCCTGGAGGTCGCGGGGAGCTGTTTTTT. Translating it yields CAISESPGGRGELFF.